This T cell receptor beta chain was profiled in a study of cytomegalovirus exposure and HLA in healthy donors. PCR was performed using 60 Vbeta and 13 Jbeta primers. The data were produced by immunoSEQ multiplex PCR, yet TCRdb's version contains in-frame clones alone and is incomplete. The repertoire holds 200,000 to 250,000 clones, more than 60% seen once, with about 16% in the top ten. Study-wide points: The investigators catalogued 150 or so TCR beta chains as cytomegalovirus-associated.

V was clipped by 7 bases and J by 1 base; unmatched bases: 2. Germline V lookup: CDR1 MRHNA, CDR2 SNTAGT. The CDR3 is 13 amino acids. A word on this clone: The antigen remains unidentified.

The source is a man aged 40-55 years in good health and CMV-seronegative. The V call is TRBV6-4, the J call TRBJ1-1; the match to TRBD1 covers 8 bases. What was sequenced was PBMCs. CDR3 nucleotide sequence: TGTGCCAGCAAAGGACAGGGGAACACTGAAGCTTTCTTT. This codes for CASKGQGNTEAFF.